The 17 T cell receptor beta chains presented below share a single source sample, sequenced in a study of shared clonotypes between healthy human individuals. The protocol was immunoSEQ multiplex PCR, while the TCRdb copy is restricted to in-frame clones and leaves out a portion. Of more than 2,000,000 clones listed, more than 80% are singletons. Material for sequencing was naive CD4+ T cells sorted from blood. Sample subset: CD45RA+ positively selected. These receptors came from a man aged 18 to 29 in good health.

V is TRBV28 and J is TRBJ1-2; D is unresolved. The V end lost 3 bases, the J end lost 8 bases, and 13 bases lay between the germline ends. Germline CDR1 is MDHEN and CDR2 is SYDVKM. This CDR3 comprises 13 residues. The CDR3 here is CASSFPGLGGYTF. CDR3 DNA sequence: TGTGCCAGCAGTTTCCCAGGTCTGGGAGGCTACACCTTC.

The chain is built from TRBV7-2 and TRBJ2-7, with 10 bases matching TRBD2. This CDR3 comprises 14 residues. Germline CDR1 is SGHTA and CDR2 is FQGNSA. The J segment lost 5 bases and the V segment lost 6 bases, leaving 7 bases of the junction unmatched. The CDR3 nucleotides read TGTGCCAGCAGGGAAGCGGGAGGGACCCACGAGCAGTACTTC. Translating gives CASREAGGTHEQYF.

The chain has TRBV28 and TRBJ1-2; 10 bases align to TRBD1. Germline loops: CDR1 MDHEN, CDR2 SYDVKM. V was pared by 7 bases and J by 2 bases, with 4 bases of the junction left unmatched. The CDR3 contains 14 residues. CDR3 nucleotide sequence: TGTGCCAGCAATCCGGGACAGGGGAACTATGGCTACACCTTC. It yields the protein CASNPGQGNYGYTF.

This chain uses TRBV19 with TRBJ2-3, with unresolved D. The CDR3 contains 15 residues. Germline V gene data show CDR1 as LNHDA and CDR2 as SQIVND (reference sequence). V was shortened by 7 bases and J by 0 bases, with 14 bases between the two germline ends. CDR3 protein: CASTIGGYSTDTQYF. In nucleotides, the CDR3 is TGTGCCAGTACTATTGGTGGTTATAGCACAGATACGCAGTATTTT.

The V gene is TRBV15, the J gene TRBJ2-5; 7 nucleotides match TRBD2. With V trimmed by 5 bases and J by 0 bases, 6 bases remained unmatched. The CDR3 is made up of 15 amino acids. Looked up from germline, CDR1 is LNHNV and CDR2 is YYDKDF (reference sequence). As DNA, the CDR3 is TGTGCCACCAGCGGGGGGGACGGGTACCAAGAGACCCAGTACTTC. It is translated as CATSGGDGYQETQYF.

This clone was found a few times. The chain has TRBV6-5 and TRBJ1-1; no clear D. With 6 bases removed from V and 3 bases from J, the gap between germline ends came to 11 bases. The CDR3 consists of 13 residues. Germline CDR1 MNHEY, CDR2 SVGAGI. The CDR3 region has the DNA TGTGCCAGCAGCCGGGTGGCGGACACTGAAGCTTTCTTT. It is translated as CASSRVADTEAFF.

Worth noting for this clone: This same CDR3 is encoded by further DNA sequences in the sample. The chain carries TRBV29-1 and TRBJ2-6; 9 bases fit TRBD1. V shed 4 bases, J shed 0 bases, and the junction held 4 bases outside the gene matches. This CDR3 has 16 residues. In germline, CDR1 is SQVTM, CDR2 ANQGSEA. CDR3 sequence reads: CSVGGQGSSGANVLTF. As DNA, the CDR3 is TGCAGCGTTGGTGGACAGGGGAGCTCTGGGGCCAACGTCCTGACTTTC.

This chain joins TRBV2 and TRBJ1-2, with D uncertain. CDR3 size: 16 residues. Germline values: CDR1 SNHLY, CDR2 FYNNEI. Trimming removed 7 bases at V and 4 bases at J, with 22 bases between. CDR3 in DNA: TGTGCCAGCAACGGCGAAGGGAGTCCCCTCTTCTATGGCTACACCTTC. Protein sequence: CASNGEGSPLFYGYTF.

With regard to this clone: The identical CDR3 is also encoded by other nucleotide sequences in the sample. V usage is TRBV5-1 and J usage is TRBJ1-5; a weak D match, TRBD1 (6 bases). Per the germline V gene, CDR1 is SGHRS and CDR2 is YFSETQ. This CDR3 spans 14 amino acids. The V gene lost 3 bases and the J gene lost 3 bases, with 10 bases spanning the gap. The CDR3 nucleotides are TGCGCCAGCAGCTCGGGACAAGTCAATCAGCCCCAGCATTTT. This gives the protein CASSSGQVNQPQHF.

This clone came up a few times. The rearrangement joins TRBV6-6 to TRBJ1-5; D remains unclear. Germline assignment: CDR1 MNHNY and CDR2 SVGAGI (reference sequence). V lost 6 bases to trimming and J lost 0 bases, with 3 bases between them. This CDR3 is 12 amino acids long. The CDR3 sequence: CASRHSNQPQHF. As DNA, the CDR3 is TGTGCCAGCAGACATAGCAATCAGCCCCAGCATTTT.

J is TRBJ1-1 and V is TRBV18; D gene unclear. The CDR3 has 13 amino acids. Germline CDR1 KGHSH, CDR2 LQKENI. With 6 bases removed from V and 4 bases from J, the gap between germline ends came to 12 bases. The CDR3 DNA sequence: TGTGCCAGCTCCCTCGAACAATTCACTGAAGCTTTCTTT. Amino acids: CASSLEQFTEAFF.

The rearrangement uses TRBV7-9 and TRBJ2-1, with 12 bases aligning to TRBD2. The CDR3 sequence is 15 residues long. V lost 2 bases, J lost 9 bases, and 5 bases stayed unmatched. CDR1 is SEHNR, CDR2 FQNEAQ, per germline (reference sequence). This CDR3 is CASSLLAGGPCEQFF. CDR3 bases: TGTGCCAGCAGCTTACTAGCGGGGGGGCCATGTGAGCAGTTCTTC.

This clone was found once. The J gene is TRBJ2-3, the V gene TRBV5-1; the match to TRBD1 covers 10 bases. V lost 4 bases, J lost 2 bases, and 7 bases stayed unmatched. The CDR3 consists of 16 residues. The V gene's germline CDR1 is SGHRS and CDR2 YFSETQ. The CDR3 DNA is TGCGCCAGCAGCAGAGGGACAGGGGATTCCACAGATACGCAGTATTTT. Translating gives CASSRGTGDSTDTQYF.

The rearrangement uses TRBV6-5 and TRBJ1-6, with TRBD1 matching over 8 bases. Germline assignment: CDR1 MNHEY and CDR2 SVGAGI. The junction had 6 bases not matched to a gene; V was cut back by 5 bases and J by 6 bases. This CDR3 has 15 residues. The CDR3 DNA reads TGTGCCAGCAGTAAGACAGGGGACTCTAATTCACCCCTCCACTTT. This codes for CASSKTGDSNSPLHF.

The chain employs TRBV11-2 and TRBJ2-5; 10 positions match TRBD2. There are 18 residues in the CDR3. Germline assignment: CDR1 SGHAT and CDR2 FQNNGV. V shed 5 bases, J shed 7 bases, and the junction held 19 bases outside the gene matches. The CDR3, as DNA: TGTGCCAGCAGCCCAGCCGGGAAGACTAGCGGGCCTGGGCGGACCCAGTACTTC. This translates into CASSPAGKTSGPGRTQYF.

The J gene is TRBJ1-2, the V gene TRBV5-1; TRBD1 is a possible D gene (5 bases). Trimming removed 0 bases at V and 0 bases at J, with 21 bases between. Per the germline V gene, CDR1 is SGHRS and CDR2 is YFSETQ. CDR3 length: 19 residues. CDR3 in DNA: TGCGCCAGCAGCTTGGAAGGGTGGGGCACATTCGGTTCTAACTATGGCTACACCTTC. Translated: CASSLEGWGTFGSNYGYTF.

The V gene is TRBV4-3, the J gene TRBJ2-5; perhaps TRBD2 as D (5 bases). Between the trimmed V and J ends, which lost 0 bases and 3 bases, there was a span of 11 bases. Germline V gene sequence: CDR1 LGHNA, CDR2 YSLEER. The CDR3 covers 15 residues. As DNA, the CDR3 is TGCGCCAGCAGCCAAGACTTTCCGGGAAAAGAGACCCAGTACTTC. Translated, it gives CASSQDFPGKETQYF.